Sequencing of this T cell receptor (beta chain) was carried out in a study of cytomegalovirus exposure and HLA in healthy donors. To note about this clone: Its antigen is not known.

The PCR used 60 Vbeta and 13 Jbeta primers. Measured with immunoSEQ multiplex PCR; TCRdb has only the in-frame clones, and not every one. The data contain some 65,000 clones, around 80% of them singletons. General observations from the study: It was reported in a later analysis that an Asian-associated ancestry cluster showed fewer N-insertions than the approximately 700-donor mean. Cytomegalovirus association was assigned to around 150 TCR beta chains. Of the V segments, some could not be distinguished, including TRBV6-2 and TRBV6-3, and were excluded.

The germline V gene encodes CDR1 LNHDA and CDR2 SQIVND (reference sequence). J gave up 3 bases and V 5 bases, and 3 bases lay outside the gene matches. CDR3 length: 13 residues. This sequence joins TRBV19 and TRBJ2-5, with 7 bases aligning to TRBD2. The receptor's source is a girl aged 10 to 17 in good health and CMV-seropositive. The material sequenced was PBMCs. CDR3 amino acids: CASSLGLEETQYF. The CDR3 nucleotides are TGTGCCAGTAGTCTCGGACTAGAAGAGACCCAGTACTTC.